This T cell receptor (beta chain) was identified in a study of patients and donors after allogeneic stem cell transplantation (TCRdb year 2020). The CDR3 sequence holds 14 residues, the cysteine and phenylalanine included. Only CDR3 DNA is held: 42 bases, read in frame from base 1. V loses 4 bases, J loses 4 bases, and the germline ends lie 12 bases apart. The germline V gene gives CDR1 as ENHRY and CDR2 as SYGVKD. This clonotype was picked up a small number of times. Its binding antigen is unknown. The input lacks base qualities; no much larger clone sits a single base away. Library construction relied on RT-PCR. The sample was run on a NextSeq 550. TCRdb handled the public reads itself, with Q25 trimming in fastp and clone calling in MiXCR, and kept productive beta chains. Every entry covers one CDR3 protein and lists the most common genes and DNA from its rows. Recorded for this sample are 900,000 to 1,000,000 distinct CDR3 sequences; over 15% of them occurred a single time. In total, the top ten clones hold 6% of the sample.

The sample consisted of blood, either unsorted or a sorted T cell fraction (not recorded which). The TCR originated in a human donor who was either an allogeneic HSCT recipient or a stem cell or donor lymphocyte infusion donor (not recorded which). It is not recorded whose cells these are; they may come from a transplant donor. Recombination connected TRBV10-3 to TRBJ2-3; a tentative D match to TRBD2 spans 5 bases. The CDR3 region reads CAISGRGSADTQYF. Here is the DNA: TGTGCCATCAGTGGAAGAGGGTCCGCAGATACGCAGTATTTT.